Below are 8 T cell receptor beta chains sequenced from a single sample in a study of T cells in Graves' hyperthyroidism and ophthalmopathy. The CDR3 regions of TCR beta were amplified from RNA transcripts. HTBI primers were used for first-round RT-PCR of the TCR CDR3. TCRdb fed the multiplex PCR reads into MiXCR, producing one record per CDR3 protein. Found here are nearly 250,000 distinct CDR3 sequences, about 16% of them singletons; the top ten hold 25% to 30%. The specimen was blood. All receptors come from a woman aged 18-29 years with Graves' ophthalmopathy.

Ten or more counts support this clonotype. The J gene is TRBJ2-3, the V gene TRBV28, with a possible D match to TRBD2 (5 bases). Germline CDR1 is MDHEN and CDR2 is SYDVKM. This CDR3 has 13 amino acids. Deletions cut 6 bases from V and 2 bases from J, with 9 bases between. For the CDR3, the DNA is TGTGCCAGCAGATGGAGGTTCACAGATACGCAGTATTTT. Its translation: CASRWRFTDTQYF.

This clonotype was detected ten times or more. The chain carries TRBV20-1 and TRBJ2-1; TRBD1 agrees at 7 bases. The CDR3 is 15 residues long. Germline V gives CDR1 DFQATT, CDR2 SNEGSKA (reference sequence). The ends lost 5 bases at V and 4 bases at J; junction bases unmatched: 11. The CDR3 sequence: CSALQRDSPYNEQFF. CDR3 DNA: TGCAGTGCTCTCCAACGGGACAGCCCTTACAATGAGCAGTTCTTC.

The genes are TRBV6-7 and TRBJ1-6, with D perhaps matching TRBD1 (6 bases). TRBV6-7 belongs to the ORF category, with a function that is uncertain. Trimming took off 7 bases at V and 7 bases at J, with 20 bases between the two ends. The length of the CDR3 is 16 residues. The DNA for the CDR3 is TGTGCCAGCACTTCGGGACAATGCCCACTCAATTCACCCCTCCACTTT. This sequence encodes CASTSGQCPLNSPLHF.

This clonotype occurred a few times. CDR3 DNA sequence: TGTGCCAGCAGTCGGCGGCGGGACCCCAATTCACCCCTCCACTTT. It encodes CASSRRRDPNSPLHF. The V call is TRBV6-1, the J call TRBJ1-6, with D tentatively TRBD1 (5 bases). The CDR3 is 15 residues long. Germline CDR1 reads MNHNS; CDR2 reads SASEGT. V gave up 5 bases and J gave up 7 bases, with 15 bases separating them.

V is TRBV6-5 and J is TRBJ2-7, with a possible D match to TRBD2 (7 bases). Germline values: CDR1 MNHEY, CDR2 SVGAGI. V was shortened by 2 bases and J by 7 bases, with 15 bases between the two germline ends. The CDR3 runs 14 residues. The CDR3 loop is CASSYRGGGGEQYF. In nucleotides, the CDR3 is TGTGCCAGCAGTTACAGGGGGGGGGGCGGGGAGCAGTACTTC.

This clonotype was detected many times. The V gene is TRBV18, the J gene TRBJ2-1, with TRBD2 as a possible D gene (6 bases). Germline CDR1 KGHSH, CDR2 LQKENI. This CDR3 region has 14 residues. Trimming took off 0 bases at V and 8 bases at J, with 11 bases between the two ends. The CDR3 sequence: CASSPPLGRYEQFF. In DNA, the CDR3 is TGTGCCAGCTCACCACCCTTAGGGAGGTATGAGCAGTTCTTC.

This clonotype appeared many times. The CDR3 DNA reads TGTGCCAGCAGACAGGGCAACACTGAAGCTTTCTTT. Protein: CASRQGNTEAFF. This sequence joins TRBV6-1 and TRBJ1-1, with D maybe TRBD1 (6 bases). Looked up from germline, CDR1 is MNHNS and CDR2 is SASEGT. Trimming pared 6 bases from V and 2 bases from J, leaving 7 bases between. The CDR3 runs 12 residues.

The sample holds many counts of this clonotype. V and J are TRBV7-3 and TRBJ2-1; 8 positions agree with TRBD2. V trimming: 6 bases; J trimming: 0 bases; junction bases outside the gene matches: 4. CDR1 SGHTA and CDR2 FQGTGA come from the germline V gene. The CDR3 runs 15 residues. The CDR3 spells CASSWSGSSYNEQFF. CDR3 DNA: TGTGCCAGCAGTTGGAGCGGGAGCTCCTACAATGAGCAGTTCTTC.